The 14 T cell receptor beta chains in this list originate from one sample, sequenced in a study of blood T cells in healthy people across ages. It was with a sample-barcoded 5' primer and a J-beta primer mix that a second PCR of roughly 7 to 12 cycles was run. Via MiXCR, TCRdb re-called the 5' RACE reads, giving one row per CDR3 protein. The sample records some 1.5 million distinct CDR3 sequences, over 25% being singletons. Material for sequencing was blood. These TCRs come from a woman in her 30s in good health.

In this sample, this clonotype turned up many times. This sequence joins TRBV12-3 or TRBV12-4 and TRBJ2-5; TRBD1 agrees at 9 bases. After removal of 3 bases from V and 1 base from J, the junction contained 6 bases not matched to a gene. The CDR3 has 16 amino acids. The CDR3 loop reads CASSFPQQGAQETQYF. DNA of the CDR3: TGTGCCAGCAGTTTCCCTCAACAGGGGGCCCAAGAGACCCAGTACTTC.

A single count supports this clonotype. V and J are TRBV7-9 and TRBJ2-3, with D uncertain. The V end was cut by 5 bases, the J end by 5 bases, with 14 bases between. The CDR3 runs to 14 residues. Germline loops: CDR1 SEHNR, CDR2 FQNEAQ (reference sequence). CDR3 sequence reads: CASSPPLGIDTQYF. In nucleotides, the CDR3 is TGTGCCAGCAGCCCGCCGTTAGGGATAGATACGCAGTATTTT.

About this clonotype: At one of its ends the junction is not consistent with the germline gene, which may arise from a read error. The chain links TRBV15 to TRBJ1-5, with D possibly matching TRBD1 (5 bases). Germline loops: CDR1 LNHNV, CDR2 YYDKDF (reference sequence). The CDR3 extends over 15 amino acids. Here the CDR3 reads CATSRDYGGGQPLHF. The CDR3 DNA sequence: TGTGCCACCAGCAGAGATTATGGGGGTGGTCAGCCCCTGCATTTT.

The chain recombines TRBV7-2 with TRBJ2-1; TRBD2 might be the D (6 bases). Germline assignment: CDR1 SGHTA and CDR2 FQGNSA. Trimming shortened V by 4 bases and J by 7 bases, and 23 bases separated the two germline ends. CDR3 length: 17 amino acids. The CDR3 loop is CASSSRNLAIRGNEQFF. In DNA form, the CDR3 reads TGTGCCAGCAGCTCACGGAATCTAGCGATACGCGGGAATGAGCAGTTCTTC.

This clonotype was counted a few times. The chain has TRBV7-9 and TRBJ1-2, with D possibly being TRBD1 (6 bases). Germline lookup yields CDR1 SEHNR and CDR2 FQNEAQ (reference sequence). Between the trimmed V and J ends, which lost 6 bases and 6 bases, there was a span of 14 bases. CDR3 length: 13 amino acids. The CDR3 coding sequence is TGTGCCAGCAGACAAGGACAGCGAAATGGCTACACCTTC. Amino acid sequence: CASRQGQRNGYTF.

This sequence joins TRBV10-1 and TRBJ2-7, with 10 bases that match TRBD2. From germline, CDR1 is WNHNN and CDR2 SYGVQD (reference sequence). The CDR3 has 14 amino acids. Trimming took 8 bases from V and 6 from J; bases not matched to a gene: 10. CDR3 loop: CASSSGSHSLEQYF. The CDR3 nucleotides read TGCGCCAGCTCTAGCGGGAGCCACTCTCTCGAGCAGTACTTC.

About this clonotype: An end of the junction differs from the germline gene, which may be a read error. The V and J genes are TRBV20-1 and TRBJ2-1; the D gene is possibly TRBD2 (6 bases). This CDR3 comprises 14 residues. CDR1 and CDR2 from the germline V gene are DFQATT and SNEGSKA (reference sequence). The CDR3 coding sequence is TGCAGCGCTAAGCACGGGAGTGGGGGCAATGAGCAGTTCTTC. This encodes CSAKHGSGGNEQFF.

The CDR3 nucleotides are TGCAGCGTTGAAGATGTAAACACAGATACGCAGTATTTT. Its protein is CSVEDVNTDTQYF. J is TRBJ2-3 and V is TRBV29-1; D unclear. Germline CDR1 SQVTM, CDR2 ANQGSEA. The CDR3 runs to 13 residues. V lost 0 bases and J 2 bases, leaving 6 bases between the germline ends.

This clonotype was counted between two and nine times. A junction end diverges from the germline sequence, so it may reflect a read error. This chain connects TRBV5-1 to TRBJ1-1; D is perhaps TRBD1 (5 bases). The CDR3 runs to 14 residues. Germline V gene lookup returns CDR1 SGHRS and CDR2 YFSETQ. This CDR3 is CASSSAGGNTEAFF. CDR3 DNA: TGTGCCAGCAGCTCGGCCGGGGGGAACACTGAAGCTTTCTTT.

This clonotype was seen more than once but under ten times. The CDR3 DNA reads as TGTGCCAGCAGGGGGGACAGGGGGGTCGAGCAGTACTTC. Its protein is CASRGDRGVEQYF. The genes are TRBV12-3 or TRBV12-4 and TRBJ2-7; 11 bases are shared with TRBD1. The V gene end was trimmed by 6 bases and the J gene end by 6 bases; junction bases not matched to a gene: 4. CDR3 length: 13 amino acids.

This rearrangement joins TRBV3-1 to TRBJ2-1; D possibly corresponds to TRBD2 (6 bases). Germline-derived CDR1 and CDR2 are LGHDT and YNNKEL (reference sequence). The V end was cut by 3 bases, the J end by 0 bases, with 24 bases between. The CDR3 has 20 residues. Here the CDR3 DNA reads TGTGCCAGCAGCCAGGCCCGTGCGGGACTGAACACCTTCTCCTACAATGAGCAGTTCTTC. This sequence encodes CASSQARAGLNTFSYNEQFF.

The V and J genes are TRBV15 and TRBJ2-7; TRBD1 agrees at 10 bases. With V trimmed by 11 bases and J by 1 base, 8 bases remained unmatched. The CDR3 spans 14 residues. Per germline, CDR1 LNHNV and CDR2 YYDKDF (reference sequence). The CDR3 sequence: CAASLDRGSYEQYF. CDR3 bases: TGTGCCGCCTCCCTGGACAGGGGGTCCTACGAGCAGTACTTC.

This clonotype was observed a few times. The chain carries TRBV7-6 and TRBJ2-3; the match to TRBD2 covers 11 bases. Germline V lookup: CDR1 SGHVS, CDR2 FNYEAQ. V was clipped by 8 bases and J by 6 bases; unmatched bases: 7. The length of the CDR3 is 14 residues. The CDR3 DNA sequence: TGTGCCAGCGGCATAGCGGGAGGGCCCGATACGCAGTATTTT. This encodes CASGIAGGPDTQYF.

The chain combines TRBV25-1 with TRBJ2-4, with D unresolved. V was clipped by 8 bases and J by 5 bases, with 10 bases between them. The CDR3 runs to 12 residues. Germline V CDR1 and CDR2: MGHDK, SYGVNS. CDR3: CASSWAENIQYF. The CDR3 nucleotides read TGTGCCAGCTCCTGGGCGGAAAACATTCAGTACTTC.